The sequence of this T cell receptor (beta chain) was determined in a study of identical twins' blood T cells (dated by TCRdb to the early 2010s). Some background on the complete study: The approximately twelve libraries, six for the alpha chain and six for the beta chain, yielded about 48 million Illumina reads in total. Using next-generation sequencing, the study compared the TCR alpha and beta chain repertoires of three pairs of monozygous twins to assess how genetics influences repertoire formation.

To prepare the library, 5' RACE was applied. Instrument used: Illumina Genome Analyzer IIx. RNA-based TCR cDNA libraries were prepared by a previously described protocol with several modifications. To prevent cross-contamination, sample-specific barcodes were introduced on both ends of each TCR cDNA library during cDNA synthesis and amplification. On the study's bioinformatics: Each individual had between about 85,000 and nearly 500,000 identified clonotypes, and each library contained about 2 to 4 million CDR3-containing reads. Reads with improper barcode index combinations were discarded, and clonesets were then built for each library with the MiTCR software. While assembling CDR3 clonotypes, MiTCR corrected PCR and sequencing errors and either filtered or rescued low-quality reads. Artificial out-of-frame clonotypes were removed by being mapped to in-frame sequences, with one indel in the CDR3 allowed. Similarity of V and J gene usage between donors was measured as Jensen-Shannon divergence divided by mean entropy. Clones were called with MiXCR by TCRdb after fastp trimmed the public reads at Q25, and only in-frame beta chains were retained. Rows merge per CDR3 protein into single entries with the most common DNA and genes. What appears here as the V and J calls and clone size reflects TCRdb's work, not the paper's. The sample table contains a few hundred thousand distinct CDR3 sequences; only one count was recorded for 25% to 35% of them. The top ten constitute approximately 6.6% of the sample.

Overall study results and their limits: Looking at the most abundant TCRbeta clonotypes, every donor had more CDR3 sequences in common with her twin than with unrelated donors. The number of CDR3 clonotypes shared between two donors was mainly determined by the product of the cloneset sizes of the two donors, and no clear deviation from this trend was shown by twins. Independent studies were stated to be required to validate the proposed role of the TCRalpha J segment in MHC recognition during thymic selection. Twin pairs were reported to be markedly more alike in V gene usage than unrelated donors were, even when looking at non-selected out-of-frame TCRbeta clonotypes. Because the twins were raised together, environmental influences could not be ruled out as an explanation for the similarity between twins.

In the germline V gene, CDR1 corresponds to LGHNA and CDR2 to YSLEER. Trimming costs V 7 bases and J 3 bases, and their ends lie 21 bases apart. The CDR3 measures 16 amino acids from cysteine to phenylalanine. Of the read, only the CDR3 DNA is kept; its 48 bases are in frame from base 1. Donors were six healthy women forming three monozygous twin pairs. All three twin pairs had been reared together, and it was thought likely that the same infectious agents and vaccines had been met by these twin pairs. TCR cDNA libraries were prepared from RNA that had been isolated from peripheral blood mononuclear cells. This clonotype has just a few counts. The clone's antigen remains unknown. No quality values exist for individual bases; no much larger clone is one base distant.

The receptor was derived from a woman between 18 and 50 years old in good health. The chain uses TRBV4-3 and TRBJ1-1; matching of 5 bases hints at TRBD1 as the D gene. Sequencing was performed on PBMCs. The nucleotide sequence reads TGCGCCAGCACCTCCGGGACCGAGTTTGGGGACACTGAAGCTTTCTTT. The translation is CASTSGTEFGDTEAFF.